What follows are 23 T cell receptor beta chains derived from one specimen sequenced in a study of cytomegalovirus exposure and HLA in healthy donors (TCRdb year 2017). The library was built by means of the immunoSEQ multiplex PCR assay. For the multiplex PCR, a mixture combining 60 forward primers for TCR Vbeta segments and 13 reverse primers for TCR Jbeta segments was used. This immuneACCESS table, as held by TCRdb, lists in-frame sequences with V and J called but not all clones. Of the missing ones, under half trace to an unresolved V gene in checked studies; the others have no known cause. The sample yields 90,000 to 120,000 clones; over 75% were counted once. 2% to 2.5% of the sample is held by the ten biggest clonotypes. The sequenced material came from PBMCs. The source is a man aged 25-45 years in good health and CMV-seronegative.

The chain carries TRBV6-1 and TRBJ1-2, with 8 nucleotides matching TRBD1. The germline CDR1 and CDR2 sequences are MNHNS and SASEGT. CDR3 length: 16 amino acids. The V and J ends lost 2 bases and 1 base, in that order; junction bases with no gene match: 6. CDR3 amino acids: CASSEPGQGINYGYTF. The CDR3 bases are TGTGCCAGCAGTGAACCCGGACAGGGAATTAACTATGGCTACACCTTC.

CDR3 sequence: CASSEQGGQPQHF. In nucleotides, the CDR3 is TGTGCCAGCAGTGAACAGGGGGGACAGCCCCAGCATTTT. The rearrangement links TRBV2 to TRBJ1-5, with TRBD1 matching over 7 bases. The germline CDR1 and CDR2 sequences are SNHLY and FYNNEI. This CDR3 has 13 amino acids. J gave up 7 bases and V 2 bases, and 2 bases lay outside the gene matches.

The CDR3 region is CASSERRRQPYEQYF. CDR3 nucleotides: TGTGCCAGCAGCGAGCGGCGGCGGCAGCCCTACGAGCAGTACTTC. V and J are TRBV6-5 and TRBJ2-7; possibly TRBD2 for D (5 bases). V was pared by 6 bases and J by 2 bases, with 17 bases between. From germline, CDR1 is MNHEY and CDR2 SVGAGI. The CDR3 has 15 residues.

The chain uses TRBV9 and TRBJ2-7; TRBD2 might be the D (5 bases). Germline lookup yields CDR1 SGDLS and CDR2 YYNGEE. V dropped 4 bases and J dropped 2 bases, with 16 bases sitting between them. The CDR3 is 15 residues long. The CDR3 sequence: CASSSSDGVPYEQYF. In DNA form, the CDR3 reads TGTGCCAGCAGCTCCTCCGACGGGGTTCCCTACGAGCAGTACTTC.

The chain joins TRBV14 to TRBJ2-6, with unresolved D. Per the germline V gene, CDR1 is SGHDN and CDR2 is FVKESK. V lost 3 bases to trimming and J lost 2 bases, with 2 bases between them. CDR3 length: 13 amino acids. The CDR3 DNA sequence: TGTGCCAGCAGCCATACTGGGGCCAACGTCCTGACTTTC. Protein product: CASSHTGANVLTF. The full variable domain, in which reference TRBV14 and TRBJ2-6 provide the parts outside the CDR3, is EAGVTQFPSHSVIEKGQTVTLRCDPISGHDNLYWYRRVMGKEIKFLLHFVKESKQDESGMPNNRFLAERTGGTYSTLKVQPAELEDSGVYFCASSHTGANVLTFGAGSRLTVL.

This clone appeared a few times. The chain has TRBV27 and TRBJ1-6; 7 bases are shared with TRBD1. This CDR3 has 15 residues. Per the germline V gene, CDR1 is MNHEY and CDR2 is SMNVEV (reference sequence). V lost 9 bases to trimming and J lost 0 bases; unmatched junction nucleotides: 5. CDR3 sequence (DNA): TGTGCCAGTGCGGCAGGGGGCTCCTATAATTCACCCCTCCACTTT. The encoded protein is CASAAGGSYNSPLHF.

This sequence joins TRBV5-1 and TRBJ1-6, with D maybe TRBD1 (5 bases). In germline, CDR1 is SGHRS, CDR2 YFSETQ. This CDR3 has 15 residues. V lost 2 bases and J lost 7, with 13 bases in between. CDR3 amino acids: CASSFDVGGNSPLHF. For the CDR3, the DNA is TGCGCCAGCAGCTTCGACGTGGGGGGAAATTCACCCCTCCACTTT.

This clone has more than one count but fewer than ten. The rearrangement uses TRBV2 and TRBJ2-2; D is ambiguous. The CDR3 has 13 amino acids. V lost 5 bases and J 5 bases, leaving 9 bases between the germline ends. The germline gives CDR1 SNHLY, CDR2 FYNNEI. The CDR3 loop reads CASSPTGTGELFF. The CDR3, as DNA: TGTGCCAGCAGTCCGACTGGTACCGGGGAGCTGTTTTTT.

This clone was detected once. This chain links TRBV27 with TRBJ1-5; D is unclear. Germline CDR1 reads MNHEY; CDR2 reads SMNVEV (reference sequence). The CDR3 totals 13 residues. V was pared by 2 bases and J by 3 bases, with 5 bases between. CDR3 DNA sequence: TGTGCCAGCAGTTTAGGCACCAATCAGCCCCAGCATTTT. It specifies CASSLGTNQPQHF.

This chain joins TRBV7-9 and TRBJ2-7; 7 bases are shared with TRBD2. Germline loops: CDR1 SEHNR, CDR2 FQNEAQ (reference sequence). Trimming cost V 5 bases and J 3 bases; bases outside gene matches: 7. This CDR3 is 14 amino acids long. CDR3 nucleotide sequence: TGTGCCAGCAGCCCTGGGGGGGGGAGCTACGAGCAGTACTTC. It codes for CASSPGGGSYEQYF.

The chain links TRBV4-1 to TRBJ2-6, with D possibly TRBD1 on 5 matching bases. Germline V gene data show CDR1 as MGHRA and CDR2 as YSYEKL. This CDR3 has 16 amino acids. V was cut by 4 bases and J by 2 bases, with 12 bases left in between. Here the CDR3 DNA reads TGCGCCAGCAGCCGAGTACCAGGGCCTGGGGCCAACGTCCTGACTTTC. Translation gives CASSRVPGPGANVLTF.

The chain has TRBV6-4 and TRBJ2-1, with D possibly matching TRBD2 (6 bases). The CDR3 is 14 residues long. Germline CDR1 reads MRHNA; CDR2 reads SNTAGT. V lost 1 base to trimming and J lost 6 bases, with 10 bases between them. The CDR3 sequence is CASSDLIGGNEQFF. The DNA of the CDR3 is TGTGCCAGCAGTGACTTGATCGGGGGCAATGAGCAGTTCTTC.

The chain has TRBV30 and TRBJ1-5; weak D call: TRBD1 (6 bases). This CDR3 has 13 residues. V lost 2 bases, J lost 2 bases, and 7 bases lay in between. The germline V gene has CDR1 GTSNPN and CDR2 SVGIG (reference sequence). CDR3 in amino acids: CAWSRTGNQPQHF. CDR3 in DNA: TGTGCCTGGAGTCGGACAGGCAATCAGCCCCAGCATTTT.

V gene TRBV10-3 combines with J gene TRBJ2-3; 8 bases match TRBD2. The CDR3 is 18 amino acids. From germline, CDR1 is ENHRY and CDR2 SYGVKD. V trimming: 3 bases; J trimming: 1 base; junction bases outside the gene matches: 12. CDR3 region: CAISEGSGGPFGTDTQYF. The CDR3 nucleotides read TGTGCCATCAGTGAAGGATCGGGAGGGCCGTTCGGCACAGATACGCAGTATTTT.

This chain connects TRBV5-1 to TRBJ1-2, with TRBD1 matching 9 bases. Germline trimming cut 6 bases from V and 5 bases from J; bases unmatched to any gene: 11. The CDR3 sequence is 15 residues long. CDR1 is SGHRS, CDR2 YFSETQ, per germline. The CDR3 sequence: CASTRSGTGQYGYTF. The CDR3 DNA follows: TGCGCCAGCACGCGATCCGGGACAGGGCAATATGGCTACACCTTC.

The V gene is TRBV29-1, the J gene TRBJ2-2; TRBD2 might be the D (5 bases). The CDR3 consists of 15 residues. V was pared by 6 bases and J by 5 bases, with 19 bases between. Germline-derived CDR1 and CDR2 are SQVTM and ANQGSEA. CDR3 coding DNA: TGCAGCGTCCCAGCAGACGGCAGAGGGACCGGGGAGCTGTTTTTT. Its translation is CSVPADGRGTGELFF.

The rearrangement links TRBV6-4 to TRBJ2-3; 8 nucleotides agree with TRBD2. Germline V gene data show CDR1 as MRHNA and CDR2 as SNTAGT. The CDR3 is 15 amino acids. The V and J ends lost 5 bases and 6 bases, in that order; junction bases with no gene match: 10. The CDR3 region has the DNA TGTGCCAGCAGTCGCTCGGGACTAGATCTCGATACGCAGTATTTT. Encoded protein: CASSRSGLDLDTQYF.

This sequence joins TRBV6-5 and TRBJ2-5; 10 positions match TRBD1. This CDR3 has 15 amino acids. Germline V gives CDR1 MNHEY, CDR2 SVGAGI. The ends lost 6 bases at V and 2 bases at J; junction bases unmatched: 6. CDR3 amino acids: CASRHDRGPQETQYF. CDR3 DNA sequence: TGTGCCAGCAGACATGACAGGGGGCCACAAGAGACCCAGTACTTC.

This clone is a singleton in its sample. This chain connects TRBV5-1 to TRBJ2-5; 7 bases map to TRBD1. The ends lost 3 bases at V and 2 bases at J; junction bases unmatched: 4. The CDR3 has 14 residues. The germline gives CDR1 SGHRS, CDR2 YFSETQ. CDR3 DNA: TGCGCCAGCAGCTGGGGACAGAGACAAGAGACCCAGTACTTC. As protein: CASSWGQRQETQYF.

This clone was seen only a few times. This chain links TRBV4-2 with TRBJ1-3, with 8 bases matching TRBD1. V shed 4 bases, J shed 2 bases, and the junction held 7 bases outside the gene matches. The length of the CDR3 is 16 residues. In germline, CDR1 is LGHNA, CDR2 YNFKEQ. The CDR3 protein is CASSPKPDRAGNTIYF. The DNA for the CDR3 is TGTGCCAGCAGCCCTAAACCGGACAGGGCTGGAAACACCATATATTTT.

Note on this clone: This CDR3 fails to terminate in the conserved phenylalanine or tryptophan, so it likely reflects a read error. CDR3 DNA sequence: TGCAGCGCATCATGGGGACAGGTGGGCGCTTTCGTT. This codes for CSASWGQVGAFV. The chain couples TRBV29-1 to TRBJ1-1; 8 bases align to TRBD1. Unmatched junction bases numbered 12, after V lost 7 bases and J lost 11 bases. The CDR3 consists of 12 residues. Germline CDR1 is SQVTM and CDR2 is ANQGSEA.

This clone was found once. V is TRBV19 and J is TRBJ2-1; D is ambiguous. The CDR3 runs to 15 residues. The germline V gene has CDR1 LNHDA and CDR2 SQIVND (reference sequence). V was pared by 4 bases and J by 0 bases, with 10 bases between. In nucleotides, the CDR3 is TGTGCCAGTAGTACCCCTCGTAGCTCCTACAATGAGCAGTTCTTC. This codes for CASSTPRSSYNEQFF.

The chain combines TRBV5-1 with TRBJ2-1; 11 bases are shared with TRBD1. CDR1 and CDR2 from the germline V gene are SGHRS and YFSETQ. This CDR3 spans 14 amino acids. The V segment lost 7 bases and the J segment 8 bases; nucleotides outside the gene matches: 8. CDR3 residues: CASRGQGALDEQFF. The CDR3 bases are TGCGCCAGCCGAGGACAGGGGGCGTTAGATGAGCAGTTCTTC.